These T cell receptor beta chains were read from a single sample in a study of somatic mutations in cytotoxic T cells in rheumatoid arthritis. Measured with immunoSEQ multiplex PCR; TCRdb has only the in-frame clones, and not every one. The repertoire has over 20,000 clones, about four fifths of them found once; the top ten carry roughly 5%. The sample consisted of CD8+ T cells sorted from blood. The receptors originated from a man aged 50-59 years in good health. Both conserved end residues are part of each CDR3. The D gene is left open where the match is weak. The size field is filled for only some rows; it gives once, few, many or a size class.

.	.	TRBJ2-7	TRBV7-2	CASSLRAPNPYEQYF	TGTGCCAGCAGCTTAAGAGCACCGAACCCCTACGAGCAGTACTTC
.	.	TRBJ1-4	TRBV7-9	CASSLGRVGPEKLFF	TGTGCCAGCAGCTTAGGCAGGGTAGGGCCTGAAAAACTGTTTTTT
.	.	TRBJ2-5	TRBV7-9	CASSPPGAGSETQYF	TGTGCCAGCAGCCCACCGGGGGCGGGTTCAGAGACCCAGTACTTC
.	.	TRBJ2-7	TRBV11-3	CASSSSEGGYEQYF	TGTGCCAGCAGCTCGAGTGAGGGGGGCTACGAGCAGTACTTC
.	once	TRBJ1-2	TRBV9	CASSARQAEPYGYTF	TGTGCCAGCAGCGCCCGACAGGCGGAGCCCTATGGCTACACCTTC
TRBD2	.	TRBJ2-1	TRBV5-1	CASTSGSHNEQFF	TGCGCCAGTACTAGCGGGAGTCATAATGAGCAGTTCTTC
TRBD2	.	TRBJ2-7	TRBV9	CASSMGLADEQYF	TGTGCCAGCAGCATGGGACTAGCGGACGAGCAGTACTTC
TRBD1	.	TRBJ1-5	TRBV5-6	CASSSGTGKIQPQHF	TGTGCCAGCAGCTCGGGGACAGGGAAAATTCAGCCCCAGCATTTT
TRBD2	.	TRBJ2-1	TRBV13	CASSDASGASYNEQFF	TGTGCCAGCAGCGACGCGAGCGGGGCCTCCTACAATGAGCAGTTCTTC
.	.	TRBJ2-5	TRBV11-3	CASSLRGFSGKETQYF	TGTGCCAGCAGCCTCAGGGGGTTTAGCGGGAAAGAGACCCAGTACTTC
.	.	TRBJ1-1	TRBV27	CASSPPGTVNTEAFF	TGTGCCAGCAGTCCCCCCGGGACGGTGAACACTGAAGCTTTCTTT
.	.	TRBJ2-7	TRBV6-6	CASSIQGFQYF	TGTGCCAGCAGTATACAGGGATTTCAGTACTTC
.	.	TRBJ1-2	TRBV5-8	CASSLLITAYGYTF	TGTGCCAGCAGCTTGCTTATCACCGCCTATGGCTACACCTTC
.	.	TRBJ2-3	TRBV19	CASSPSGGTDTQYF	TGTGCCAGTAGTCCCTCAGGAGGCACAGATACGCAGTATTTT
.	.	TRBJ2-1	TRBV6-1	CASSASRAWNEQFF	TGTGCCAGCAGTGCTTCCAGGGCATGGAATGAGCAGTTCTTC
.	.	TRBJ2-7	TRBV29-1	CSVSDGSSYEQYF	TGCAGCGTTTCTGACGGGAGTTCCTACGAGCAGTACTTC
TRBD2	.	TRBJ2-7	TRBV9	CASSVGTSGSYEQYF	TGTGCCAGCAGCGTGGGGACTAGCGGGTCCTACGAGCAGTACTTC
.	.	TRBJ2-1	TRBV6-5	CASSLSPGVYNEQFF	TGTGCCAGCAGTCTCTCCCCGGGAGTGTACAATGAGCAGTTCTTC
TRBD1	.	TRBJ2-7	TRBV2	CASSSGTGDYEQYF	TGTGCCAGCAGTTCGGGGACAGGGGACTACGAGCAGTACTTC
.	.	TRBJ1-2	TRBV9	CASSARQAANYGYTF	TGTGCCAGCAGCGCACGACAGGCCGCTAACTATGGCTACACCTTC
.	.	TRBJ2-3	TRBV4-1	CASSPVAGSTDTQYF	TGCGCCAGCAGCCCTGTTGCGGGTTCCACAGATACGCAGTATTTT
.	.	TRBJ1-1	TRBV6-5	CASSYSMGELNTEAFF	TGTGCCAGCAGTTACTCTATGGGGGAACTGAACACTGAAGCTTTCTTT
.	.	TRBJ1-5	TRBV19	CASSTPAGNAGNQPQHF	TGTGCCAGTAGTACCCCGGCAGGGAATGCTGGCAATCAGCCCCAGCATTTT
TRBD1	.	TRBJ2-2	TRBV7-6	CASRETGIPGELFF	TGTGCCAGCAGGGAGACAGGGATACCCGGGGAGCTGTTTTTT
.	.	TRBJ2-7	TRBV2	CASSNLRVGSSYEQYF	TGTGCCAGCAGTAACCTCAGGGTCGGGTCATCCTACGAGCAGTACTTC
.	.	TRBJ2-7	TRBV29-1	CSVEVGVGVYSYEQYF	TGCAGCGTTGAAGTCGGGGTCGGCGTTTACTCCTACGAGCAGTACTTC
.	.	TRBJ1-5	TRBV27	CASSLGGGQPQHF	TGTGCCAGCAGTTTAGGAGGCGGTCAGCCCCAGCATTTT
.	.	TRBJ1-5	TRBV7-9	CASSLAGGNNQPQHF	TGTGCCAGCAGCTTAGCGGGTGGGAACAATCAGCCCCAGCATTTT
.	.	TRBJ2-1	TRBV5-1	CASSLGGLDEQFF	TGCGCCAGCAGCTTGGGAGGTCTGGATGAGCAGTTCTTC
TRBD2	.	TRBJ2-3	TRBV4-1	CASSRSGRAPDTQYF	TGCGCCAGCAGCCGCAGCGGGAGGGCCCCAGATACGCAGTATTTT
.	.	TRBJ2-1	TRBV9	CASSPGGSYNEQFF	TGTGCCAGCAGCCCAGGGGGGTCCTACAATGAGCAGTTCTTC
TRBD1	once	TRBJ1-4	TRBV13	CASSLRTGSEKLFF	TGTGCCAGCAGCTTAAGGACAGGGAGTGAAAAACTGTTTTTT
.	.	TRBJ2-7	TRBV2	CASSEGGGSSYEQYF	TGTGCCAGCAGTGAAGGCGGAGGGAGCTCCTACGAGCAGTACTTC
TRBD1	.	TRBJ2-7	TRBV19	CASTPGQGFSYEQYF	TGTGCCAGTACCCCGGGACAGGGCTTCTCCTACGAGCAGTACTTC
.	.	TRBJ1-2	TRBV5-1	CASSLGGQNYGYTF	TGCGCCAGCAGCTTGGGGGGCCAAAACTATGGCTACACCTTC
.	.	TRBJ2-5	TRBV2	CASIGETQYF	TGTGCCAGCATAGGGGAGACCCAGTACTTC
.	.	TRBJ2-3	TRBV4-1	CASSQVSTDTQYF	TGCGCCAGCAGCCAAGTCAGCACAGATACGCAGTATTTT
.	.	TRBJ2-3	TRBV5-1	CASSFRGALADTQYF	TGCGCCAGCAGCTTTCGGGGGGCTCTCGCAGATACGCAGTATTTT
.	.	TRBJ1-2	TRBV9	CASSVGKGHYGYTF	TGTGCCAGCAGCGTAGGCAAGGGGCACTATGGCTACACCTTC
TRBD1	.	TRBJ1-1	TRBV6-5	CASRPQQGGFTEAFF	TGTGCCAGCAGACCCCAACAGGGGGGGTTCACTGAAGCTTTCTTT
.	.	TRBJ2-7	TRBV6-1	CASSPSYEQYF	TGTGCCAGCAGCCCCAGCTACGAGCAGTACTTC
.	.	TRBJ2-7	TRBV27	CASSLYGDLEQYF	TGTGCCAGCAGTTTATACGGGGATCTCGAGCAGTACTTC
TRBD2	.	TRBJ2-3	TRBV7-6	CASSVRLAERTDTQYF	TGTGCCAGCAGCGTCCGACTAGCGGAGCGCACAGATACGCAGTATTTT
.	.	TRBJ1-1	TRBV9	CASSPKVLGGTHTEAFF	TGTGCCAGCAGCCCAAAGGTACTGGGGGGGACCCACACTGAAGCTTTCTTT
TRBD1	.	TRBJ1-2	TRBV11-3	CASSLAGTGRRDDGYTF	TGTGCCAGCAGCTTAGCCGGGACAGGGCGGCGGGATGATGGCTACACCTTC
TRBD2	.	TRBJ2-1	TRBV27	CASSLMASGRDEQFF	TGTGCCAGCAGTTTAATGGCTAGCGGGAGGGATGAGCAGTTCTTC
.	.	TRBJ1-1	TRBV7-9	CASIPGGGNTEAFF	TGTGCCAGCATCCCGGGAGGGGGGAACACTGAAGCTTTCTTT
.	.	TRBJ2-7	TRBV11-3	CASSPGRYEQYF	TGTGCCAGCAGCCCGGGCCGCTACGAGCAGTACTTC
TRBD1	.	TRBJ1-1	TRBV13	CASSLRGQTEAFF	TGTGCCAGCAGCCTCAGGGGGCAAACTGAAGCTTTCTTT
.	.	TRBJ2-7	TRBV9	CASSVTSNGEQYF	TGTGCCAGCAGCGTAACCTCCAATGGGGAGCAGTACTTC
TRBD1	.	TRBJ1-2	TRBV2	CASSDRGDYGYTF	TGTGCCAGCAGCGACAGGGGAGATTACGGCTACACCTTC
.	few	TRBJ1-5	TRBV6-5	CASSYTDNQPQHF	TGTGCCAGCAGTTACACAGATAATCAGCCCCAGCATTTT
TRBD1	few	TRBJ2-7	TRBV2	CASRDPGTDYSYEQYF	TGTGCCAGCAGAGACCCCGGGACAGATTATTCCTACGAGCAGTACTTC